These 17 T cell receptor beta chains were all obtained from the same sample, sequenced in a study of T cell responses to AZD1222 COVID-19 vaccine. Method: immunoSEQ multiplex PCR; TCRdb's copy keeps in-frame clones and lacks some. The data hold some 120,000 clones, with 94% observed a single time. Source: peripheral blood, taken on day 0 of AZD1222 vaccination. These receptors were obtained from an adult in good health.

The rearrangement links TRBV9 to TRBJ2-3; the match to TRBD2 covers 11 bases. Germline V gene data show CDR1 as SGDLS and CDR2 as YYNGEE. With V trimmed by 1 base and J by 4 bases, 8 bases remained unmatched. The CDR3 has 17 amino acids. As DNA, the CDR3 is TGTGCCAGCAGCGTAAGACCCCTAGCGGGAGGCCCAGATACGCAGTATTTT. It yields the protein CASSVRPLAGGPDTQYF.

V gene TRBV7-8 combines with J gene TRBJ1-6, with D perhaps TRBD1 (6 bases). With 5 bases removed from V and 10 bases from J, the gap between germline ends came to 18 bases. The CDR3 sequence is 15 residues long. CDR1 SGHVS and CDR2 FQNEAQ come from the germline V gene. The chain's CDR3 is CASSPQGIRESPLHF. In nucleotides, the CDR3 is TGTGCCAGCAGCCCCCAGGGGATTCGGGAGTCACCCCTCCACTTT.

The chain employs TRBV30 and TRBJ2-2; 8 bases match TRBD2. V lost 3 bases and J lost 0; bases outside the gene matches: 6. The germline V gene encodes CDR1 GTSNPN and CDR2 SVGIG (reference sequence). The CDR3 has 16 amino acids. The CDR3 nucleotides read TGTGCCTGGAGAGGTGCGGGAGGCCCGAACACCGGGGAGCTGTTTTTT. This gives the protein CAWRGAGGPNTGELFF.

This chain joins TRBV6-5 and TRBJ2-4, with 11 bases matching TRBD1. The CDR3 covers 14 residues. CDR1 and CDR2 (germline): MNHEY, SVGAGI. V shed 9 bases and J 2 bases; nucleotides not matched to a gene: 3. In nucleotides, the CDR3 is TGTGCCAGGGACAGGGGGCTAACCAAAAACATTCAGTACTTC. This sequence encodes CARDRGLTKNIQYF.

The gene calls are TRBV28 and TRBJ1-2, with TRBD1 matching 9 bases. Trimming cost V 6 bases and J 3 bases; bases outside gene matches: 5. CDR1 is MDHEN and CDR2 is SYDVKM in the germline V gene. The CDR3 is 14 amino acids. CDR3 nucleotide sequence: TGTGCCAGCAGCCACCGGGACAGGGACTATGGCTACACCTTC. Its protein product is CASSHRDRDYGYTF.

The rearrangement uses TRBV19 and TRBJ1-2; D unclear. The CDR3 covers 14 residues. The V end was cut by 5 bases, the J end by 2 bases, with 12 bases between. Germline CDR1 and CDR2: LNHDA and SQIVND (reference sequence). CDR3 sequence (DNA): TGTGCCAGTAGTTACGAACGGACCAACTATGGCTACACCTTC. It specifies CASSYERTNYGYTF.

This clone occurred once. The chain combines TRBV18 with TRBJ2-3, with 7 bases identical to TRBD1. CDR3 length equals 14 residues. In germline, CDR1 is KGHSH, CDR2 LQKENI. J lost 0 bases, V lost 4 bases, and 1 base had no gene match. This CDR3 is CASSQGASTDTQYF. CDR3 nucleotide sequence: TGTGCCAGCTCACAGGGGGCAAGCACAGATACGCAGTATTTT.

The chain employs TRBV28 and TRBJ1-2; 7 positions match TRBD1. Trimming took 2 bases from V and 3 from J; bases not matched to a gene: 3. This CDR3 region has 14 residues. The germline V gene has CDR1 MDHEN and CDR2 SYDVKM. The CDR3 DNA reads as TGTGCCAGCAGTTTAACAGGGGCCTACTATGGCTACACCTTC. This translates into CASSLTGAYYGYTF.

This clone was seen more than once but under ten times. CDR3 loop: CASSQARGGLAEGNEQFF. The CDR3 DNA reads TGTGCCAGCAGCCAAGCCAGGGGCGGTTTAGCGGAGGGAAACGAGCAGTTCTTC. V and J are TRBV14 and TRBJ2-1; D possibly matches TRBD1 or TRBD2 (6 bases each). Germline V lookup: CDR1 SGHDN, CDR2 FVKESK. The CDR3 has 18 residues. V lost 1 base and J lost 10, with 26 bases in between.

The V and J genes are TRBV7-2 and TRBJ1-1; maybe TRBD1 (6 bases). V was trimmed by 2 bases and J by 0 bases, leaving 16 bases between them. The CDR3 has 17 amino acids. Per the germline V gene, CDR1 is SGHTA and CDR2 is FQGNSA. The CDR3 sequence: CASSLRPTGTMNTEAFF. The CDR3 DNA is TGTGCCAGCAGCTTACGGCCGACAGGTACAATGAACACTGAAGCTTTCTTT.

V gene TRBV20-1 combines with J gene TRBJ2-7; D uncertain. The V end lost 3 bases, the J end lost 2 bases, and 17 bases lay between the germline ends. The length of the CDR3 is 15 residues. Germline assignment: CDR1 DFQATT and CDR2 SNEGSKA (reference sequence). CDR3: CSASDPATTTYEQYF. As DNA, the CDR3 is TGCAGTGCTAGTGATCCCGCGACAACTACCTACGAGCAGTACTTC.

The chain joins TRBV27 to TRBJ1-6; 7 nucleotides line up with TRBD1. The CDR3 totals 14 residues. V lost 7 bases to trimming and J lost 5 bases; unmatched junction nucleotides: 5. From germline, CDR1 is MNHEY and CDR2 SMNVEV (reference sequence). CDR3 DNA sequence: TGTGCCAGCAAAGGGGACAGTAATAATTCACCCCTCCACTTT. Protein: CASKGDSNNSPLHF.

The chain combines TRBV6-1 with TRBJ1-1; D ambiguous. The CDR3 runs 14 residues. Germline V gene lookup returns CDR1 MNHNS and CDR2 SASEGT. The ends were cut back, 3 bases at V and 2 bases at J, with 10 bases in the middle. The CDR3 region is CASSDYSSNTEAFF. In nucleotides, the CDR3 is TGTGCCAGCAGTGATTACAGTAGCAACACTGAAGCTTTCTTT.

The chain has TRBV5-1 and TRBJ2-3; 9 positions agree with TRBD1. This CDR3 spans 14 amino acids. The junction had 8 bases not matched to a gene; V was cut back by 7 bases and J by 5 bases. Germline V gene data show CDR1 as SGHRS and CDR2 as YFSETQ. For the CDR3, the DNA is TGCGCCAGCGGTCCGGGACAGGGTATAGATACGCAGTATTTT. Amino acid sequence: CASGPGQGIDTQYF. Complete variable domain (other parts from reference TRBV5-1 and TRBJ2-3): KAGVTQTPRYLIKTRGQQVTLSCSPISGHRSVSWYQQTPGQGLQFLFEYFSETQRNKGNFPGRFSGRQFSNSRSEMNVSTLELGDSALYLCASGPGQGIDTQYFGPGTRLTVL.

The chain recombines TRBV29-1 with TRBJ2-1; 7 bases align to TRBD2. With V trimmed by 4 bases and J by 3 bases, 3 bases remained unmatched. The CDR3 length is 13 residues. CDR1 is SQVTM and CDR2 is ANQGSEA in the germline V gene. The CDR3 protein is CSVGSSGYNEQFF. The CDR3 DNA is TGCAGCGTTGGGTCTAGCGGCTACAATGAGCAGTTCTTC.

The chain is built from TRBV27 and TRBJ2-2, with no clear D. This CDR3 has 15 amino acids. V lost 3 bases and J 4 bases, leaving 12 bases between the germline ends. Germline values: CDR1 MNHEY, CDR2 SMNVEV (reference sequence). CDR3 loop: CASSLTVLGTGELFF. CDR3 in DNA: TGTGCCAGCAGTTTGACGGTACTGGGCACCGGGGAGCTGTTTTTT.

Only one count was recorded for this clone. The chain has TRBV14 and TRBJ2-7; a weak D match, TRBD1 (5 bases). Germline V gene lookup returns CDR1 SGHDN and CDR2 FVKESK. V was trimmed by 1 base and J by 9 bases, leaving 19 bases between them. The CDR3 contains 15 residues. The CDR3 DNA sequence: TGTGCCAGCAGCCAAGGACAGATTAATGCCTTGCTGCAGTACTTC. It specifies CASSQGQINALLQYF.